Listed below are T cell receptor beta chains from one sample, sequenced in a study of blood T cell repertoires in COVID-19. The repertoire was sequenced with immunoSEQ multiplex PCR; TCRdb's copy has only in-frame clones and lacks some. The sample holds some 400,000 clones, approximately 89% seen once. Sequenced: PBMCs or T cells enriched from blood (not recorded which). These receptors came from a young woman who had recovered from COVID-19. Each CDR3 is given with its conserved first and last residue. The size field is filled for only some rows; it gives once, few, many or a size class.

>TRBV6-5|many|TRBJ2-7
CAGGTGAYEQYF
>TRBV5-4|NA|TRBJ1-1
CASSPRTGLNTEAFF
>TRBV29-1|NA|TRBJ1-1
CSVEDPGRSAFF
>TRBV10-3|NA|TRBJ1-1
CAISESKHWATTEAFF
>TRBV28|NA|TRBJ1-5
CASRFRGGNQPQHF
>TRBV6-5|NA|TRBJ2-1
CASSYSRVYNEQFF
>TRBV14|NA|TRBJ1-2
CASSQHGDNYGYTF
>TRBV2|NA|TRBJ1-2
CASSSAGGQLYGYTF
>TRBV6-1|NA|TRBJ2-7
CASSEGDRGLYEQYF
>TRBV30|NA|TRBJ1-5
CAWRRQGHNQPQHF
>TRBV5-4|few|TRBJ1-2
CASSSGGAGDYGYTF
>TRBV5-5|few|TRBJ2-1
CASSSELGGQFF
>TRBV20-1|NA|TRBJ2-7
CSAIGGNEQYF
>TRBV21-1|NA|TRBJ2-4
CASSKEGRGRAAGIQYF
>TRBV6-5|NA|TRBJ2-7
CATTRDSTYEQYF
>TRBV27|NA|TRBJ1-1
CASRQIQGFFMPDLAEAFF
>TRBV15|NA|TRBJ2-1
CATSRVAGGPNEQFF
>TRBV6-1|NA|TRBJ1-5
CASSELDRVVFDQPQHF
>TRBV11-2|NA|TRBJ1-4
CASSQNMWGVGEKLFF
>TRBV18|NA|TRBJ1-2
CASSPLSTEGSYGYTF
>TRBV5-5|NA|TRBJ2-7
CASSNSGQGSIYEQYF
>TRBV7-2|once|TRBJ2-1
CASSLGGQGAYNEQFF
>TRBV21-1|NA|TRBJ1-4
CASSTTGRNEKLFF
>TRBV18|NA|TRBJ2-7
CASSVGGDYEQYF
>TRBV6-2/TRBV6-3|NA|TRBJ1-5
CASSYSGHQPQHF
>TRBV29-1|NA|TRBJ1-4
CSVEDAGVWFF
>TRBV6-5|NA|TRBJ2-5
CASTGLAGGRETQYF
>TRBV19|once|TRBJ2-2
CASDRGPTGELFF
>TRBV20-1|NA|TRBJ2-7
CSASFGGGYEQYF
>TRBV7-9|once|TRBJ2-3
CASVGDTQYF
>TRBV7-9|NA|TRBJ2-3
CASSGGLDTQYF
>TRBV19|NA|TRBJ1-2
CASSSPGQPVGYTF
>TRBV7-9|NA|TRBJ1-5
CASSGGNQPQHF
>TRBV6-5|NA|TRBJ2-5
CASRKPGVGTQYF
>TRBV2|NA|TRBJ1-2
CASTRAGNYGYTF
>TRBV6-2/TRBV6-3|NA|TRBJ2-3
CASSYSFPDTQYF
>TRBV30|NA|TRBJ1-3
CAWSVLRQLFGNTIYF
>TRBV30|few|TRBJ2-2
CAWSRGSNTGELFF
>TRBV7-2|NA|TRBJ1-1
CASSPLSVAGNEAFF
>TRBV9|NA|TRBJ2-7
CASSVGDSYEQYF
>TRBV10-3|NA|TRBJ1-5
CAISEDGGDQPQHF
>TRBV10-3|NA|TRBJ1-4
CAIGGGFNEKLFF
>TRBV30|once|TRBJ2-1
CAWSVPGAVSYNEQFF
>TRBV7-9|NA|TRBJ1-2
CASSKLDYNYGYTF
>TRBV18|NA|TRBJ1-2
CASSEQGALGYTF
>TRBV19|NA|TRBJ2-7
CASSWTGGAYEQYF
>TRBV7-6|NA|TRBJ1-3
CASSPSTGSRSTIYF
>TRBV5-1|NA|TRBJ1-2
CASSKELSGYTF
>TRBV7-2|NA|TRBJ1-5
CASSLSLAVQPQHF
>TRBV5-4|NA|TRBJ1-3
CASSLAQGSGNTIYF